One sample yielded the 20 T cell receptor beta chains listed below, sequenced in a study of patients and donors after allogeneic stem cell transplantation. In TCRdb, the RT-PCR reads were re-called with MiXCR into one record per CDR3 protein. Counted here are 920,000 or so distinct CDR3 sequences, roughly 17% occurring once; the ten biggest clones make up roughly 6%. Sequencing was performed on blood, either unsorted or a sorted T cell fraction (not recorded which). Source of these receptors: a human donor who was either an allogeneic HSCT recipient or a stem cell or donor lymphocyte infusion donor (not recorded which). It is not recorded whose cells these are; they may come from a transplant donor.

The rearrangement joins TRBV20-1 to TRBJ2-2; TRBD2 matches 7 bases. Germline lookup yields CDR1 DFQATT and CDR2 SNEGSKA (reference sequence). CDR3 length: 15 amino acids. V trimming: 1 base; J trimming: 1 base; junction bases outside the gene matches: 3. The CDR3: CSARAGTMNTGELFF. CDR3 DNA sequence: TGCAGTGCTAGAGCCGGGACTATGAACACCGGGGAGCTGTTTTTT.

The J gene is TRBJ2-7, the V gene TRBV7-2; 11 nucleotides agree with TRBD2. Germline V gives CDR1 SGHTA, CDR2 FQGNSA. The CDR3 contains 16 residues. The V gene end was trimmed by 2 bases and the J gene end by 4 bases; junction bases not matched to a gene: 7. The CDR3 bases are TGTGCCAGCAGCTTAAGCGCTCGACTAGCGGGGTACGAGCAGTACTTC. Amino acids: CASSLSARLAGYEQYF. The entire variable domain, with the rest obtained from reference TRBV7-2 and TRBJ2-7, is as follows: GAGVSQSPSNKVTEKGKDVELRCDPISGHTALYWYRQSLGQGLEFLIYFQGNSAPDKSGLPSDRFSAERTGGSVSTLTIQRTQQEDSAVYLCASSLSARLAGYEQYFGPGTRLTVT.

This clonotype was detected a few times. V is TRBV24-1 and J is TRBJ2-7, with TRBD2 matching 10 bases. With V trimmed by 1 base and J by 3 bases, 11 bases remained unmatched. Germline-derived CDR1 and CDR2 are KGHDR and SFDVKD. There are 18 residues in the CDR3. CDR3 sequence: CATSDFPPASGSSYEQYF. The CDR3 bases are TGTGCCACCAGTGATTTTCCGCCGGCTAGCGGGAGTAGCTACGAGCAGTACTTC.

This clonotype has only a few counts. V and J are TRBV20-1 and TRBJ1-2; maybe TRBD1 (6 bases). V shed 6 bases and J shed 4 bases, with 15 bases lying between them. CDR1 and CDR2 (germline): DFQATT, SNEGSKA (reference sequence). The CDR3 length is 13 residues. The DNA for the CDR3 is TGCAGTGCCCTCACAGGGTCCGCCTATGGCTACACCTTC. It encodes CSALTGSAYGYTF.

This clonotype appeared many times. The chain employs TRBV20-1 and TRBJ1-1, with D uncertain. The V end was cut by 5 bases, the J end by 7 bases, with 20 bases between. CDR1 and CDR2 (germline): DFQATT, SNEGSKA (reference sequence). The CDR3 totals 14 residues. The CDR3 protein is CSAPHPPSGYEAFF. For the CDR3, the DNA is TGCAGTGCTCCCCACCCCCCGAGCGGCTATGAAGCTTTCTTT.

V and J are TRBV29-1 and TRBJ2-3, with D uncertain. The CDR3 consists of 17 residues. The V end was cut by 2 bases, the J end by 4 bases, with 22 bases between. CDR1 and CDR2 (germline): SQVTM, ANQGSEA. As DNA, the CDR3 is TGCAGCGTTGAACAGGAACCCCGGGTGGCAGGTGCAGATACGCAGTATTTT. Amino acids: CSVEQEPRVAGADTQYF.

This chain connects TRBV30 to TRBJ1-5; D gene uncertain. Trimming removed 1 base at V and 4 bases at J, with 8 bases between. This CDR3 spans 13 amino acids. Germline V CDR1 and CDR2: GTSNPN, SVGIG (reference sequence). CDR3 nucleotide sequence: TGTGCCTGGAGTGATTCGTCTAATCAGCCCCAGCATTTT. Amino acid sequence: CAWSDSSNQPQHF.

This clonotype was counted a few times. Its ends do not fully match the called genes, so a read error is possible. The chain is built from TRBV20-1 and TRBJ1-2; D might be TRBD1 (5 bases). The CDR3 is 8 residues long. Looked up from germline, CDR1 is DFQATT and CDR2 is SNEGSKA (reference sequence). CDR3 DNA sequence: TGCAGTGCGCAGGGCCTCGCCTTC. It yields the protein CSAQGLAF.

V and J are TRBV6-1 and TRBJ1-1; 7 nucleotides align to TRBD1. The CDR3 sequence is 14 residues long. CDR1 and CDR2 from the germline V gene are MNHNS and SASEGT. Trimming took 5 bases from V and 5 from J; bases not matched to a gene: 8. The CDR3 nucleotides read TGTGCCAGCAGTATACAGGGGTACTGGACTGAAGCTTTCTTT. Its protein product is CASSIQGYWTEAFF.

The chain combines TRBV6-1 with TRBJ2-3, with D perhaps matching TRBD1 (8 bases). This CDR3 is 14 amino acids long. V dropped 7 bases and J dropped 5 bases, with 16 bases sitting between them. The germline gives CDR1 MNHNS, CDR2 SASEGT. Here the CDR3 DNA reads TGTGCCAGCACACCGACAGGGGAGGGAGATACGCAGTATTTT. This encodes CASTPTGEGDTQYF.

This clonotype was recorded a few times. The V gene is TRBV7-3, the J gene TRBJ2-3; perhaps TRBD1 as D (6 bases). Trimming pared 0 bases from V and 6 bases from J, leaving 10 bases between. The germline V gene encodes CDR1 SGHTA and CDR2 FQGTGA. The CDR3 spans 14 residues. CDR3 loop: CASSLTSRGDTQYF. The DNA of the CDR3 is TGTGCCAGCAGCTTAACGAGCAGGGGTGATACGCAGTATTTT. The whole variable domain, remainder taken from reference TRBV7-3 and TRBJ2-3, is GAGVSQTPSNKVTEKGKYVELRCDPISGHTALYWYRQSLGQGPEFLIYFQGTGAADDSGLPNDRFFAVRPEGSVSTLKIQRTERGDSAVYLCASSLTSRGDTQYFGPGTRLTVL.

There are a few counts of this clonotype. The chain is built from TRBV9 and TRBJ2-7; 7 bases agree with TRBD2. Losses at the gene ends were 3 bases for V and 0 bases for J; bases not matched to a gene: 15. Germline V gene lookup returns CDR1 SGDLS and CDR2 YYNGEE. This CDR3 comprises 18 residues. The CDR3 region has the DNA TGTGCCAGCAGCGCAAACCCTTCCCGGGACTATCCCTCCTACGAGCAGTACTTC. Its protein is CASSANPSRDYPSYEQYF.

The chain uses TRBV12-3 or TRBV12-4 and TRBJ1-3, with D unclear. The CDR3 is 12 amino acids. Trimming took off 7 bases at V and 5 bases at J, with 9 bases between the two ends. CDR3 DNA sequence: TGTGCCAGCACAGGTGATAGAAACACCATATATTTT. It specifies CASTGDRNTIYF.

CDR3 bases: TGTGCCGCCAAAAGGGGGATGACAGGGGAGACCCAGTACTTC. Amino acids: CAAKRGMTGETQYF. This chain links TRBV6-1 with TRBJ2-5; 7 nucleotides align to TRBD1. CDR3 length: 14 residues. Germline CDR1 MNHNS, CDR2 SASEGT. J lost 5 bases, V lost 11 bases, and 14 bases had no gene match.

This clonotype was seen repeatedly, ten times or more. This sequence joins TRBV12-3 or TRBV12-4 and TRBJ2-5; tentatively, D is TRBD1 (6 bases). V was cut by 1 base and J by 5 bases, with 11 bases left in between. The CDR3 loop spans 14 amino acids. CDR3 amino acids: CASSLENRAETQYF. The CDR3 DNA reads as TGTGCCAGCAGTTTAGAGAACAGGGCCGAGACCCAGTACTTC.

This clonotype was seen a few times. V usage is TRBV7-2 and J usage is TRBJ1-4; D possibly corresponds to TRBD1 (6 bases). CDR3 size: 14 residues. The germline gives CDR1 SGHTA, CDR2 FQGNSA. Trimming removed 5 bases from V and 7 bases from J, with 14 bases in between. CDR3 amino acids: CASSQDRALEKLFF. DNA for the CDR3: TGTGCCAGCAGCCAGGACAGAGCCCTTGAAAAACTGTTTTTT.

This clonotype has ten or more counts. V gene TRBV9 combines with J gene TRBJ2-3; D not certain. The CDR3 is made up of 12 amino acids. Trimming removed 0 bases at V and 6 bases at J, with 5 bases between. Germline CDR1 and CDR2: SGDLS and YYNGEE. CDR3 amino acids: CASSVDLDTQYF. The CDR3 DNA sequence: TGTGCCAGCAGCGTAGACCTCGATACGCAGTATTTT.

In this sample, this clonotype turned up many times. Here the CDR3 DNA reads TGTGCCAGCAGCTTTCGACGACTAATGAACACTGAAGCTTTCTTT. Translated: CASSFRRLMNTEAFF. This sequence joins TRBV5-6 and TRBJ1-1; D is ambiguous. CDR1 SGHDT and CDR2 YYEEEE come from the germline V gene. V shed 2 bases and J shed 0 bases, with 11 bases lying between them. This CDR3 spans 15 amino acids.

The V call is TRBV21-1, the J call TRBJ1-1; the table's D gene call, TRBD1, was not cross checked with the DNA. TRBV21-1 is termed a pseudogene. This CDR3 has 16 amino acids. The CDR3 here is CASRYKVGGRNTEAFF. DNA for the CDR3: TGTGCCAGCAGATACAAGGTGGGGGGGAGGAACACTGAAGCTTTCTTT.

The sample holds a few counts of this clonotype. The chain employs TRBV27 and TRBJ2-7; unclear D gene. Trimming took 0 bases from V and 4 from J, leaving 13 bases between them. The germline gives CDR1 MNHEY, CDR2 SMNVEV (reference sequence). This CDR3 comprises 15 residues. The CDR3: CASSLSGGRFYEQYF. CDR3 DNA sequence: TGTGCCAGCAGTTTATCGGGCGGCCGGTTTTACGAGCAGTACTTC.